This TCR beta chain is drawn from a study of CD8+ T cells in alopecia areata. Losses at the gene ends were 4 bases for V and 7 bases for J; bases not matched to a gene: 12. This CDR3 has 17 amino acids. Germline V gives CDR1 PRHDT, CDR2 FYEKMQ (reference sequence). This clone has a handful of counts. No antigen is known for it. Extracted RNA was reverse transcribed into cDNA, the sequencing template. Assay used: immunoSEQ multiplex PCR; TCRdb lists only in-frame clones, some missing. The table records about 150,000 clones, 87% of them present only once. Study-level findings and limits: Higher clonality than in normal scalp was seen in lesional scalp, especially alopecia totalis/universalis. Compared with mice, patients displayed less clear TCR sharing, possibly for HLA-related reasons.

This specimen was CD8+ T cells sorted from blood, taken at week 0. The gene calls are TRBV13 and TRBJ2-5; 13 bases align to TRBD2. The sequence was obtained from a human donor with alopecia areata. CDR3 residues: CASSSRTSGSARGTQYF. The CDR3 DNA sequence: TGTGCCAGCAGCTCGAGGACTAGCGGGAGTGCAAGGGGGACCCAGTACTTC.